Below, 22 T cell receptor beta chains from the same sample are listed, as sequenced in a study of blood T cell repertoires in COVID-19. Sequenced by immunoSEQ multiplex PCR; TCRdb stores in-frame clones only, minus some. The table records around 200,000 clones, over 75% of them present only once. Sequenced material: peripheral blood. The receptor set was obtained from an elderly woman with acute or convalescent COVID-19.

This chain connects TRBV5-6 to TRBJ1-5, with a weak D call TRBD1 (5 bases). Germline V gives CDR1 SGHDT, CDR2 YYEEEE. This CDR3 has 16 amino acids. V was cut by 3 bases and J by 0 bases, with 13 bases left in between. The CDR3 reads CASSWGGAYSNQPQHF. DNA for the CDR3: TGTGCCAGCAGCTGGGGAGGGGCTTATAGCAATCAGCCCCAGCATTTT.

The rearrangement uses TRBV6-2 or TRBV6-3 and TRBJ2-5; 9 bases fit TRBD1. The germline V gene encodes CDR1 MNHEY and CDR2 SVGEGT. CDR3 length: 14 residues. The V gene end was trimmed by 7 bases and the J gene end by 2 bases; junction bases not matched to a gene: 5. CDR3 in amino acids: CASTPGTGQETQYF. The CDR3 DNA follows: TGTGCCAGCACCCCTGGGACAGGGCAAGAGACCCAGTACTTC.

The chain has TRBV4-1 and TRBJ1-5; possible D gene TRBD1, 5 bases. Germline CDR1 is MGHRA and CDR2 is YSYEKL. V lost 3 bases and J lost 5, with 8 bases in between. This CDR3 comprises 13 residues. The CDR3 coding sequence is TGCGCCAGCAGCCAGGGGCCTTATCAGCCCCAGCATTTT. It translates to CASSQGPYQPQHF.

The V gene is TRBV9, the J gene TRBJ1-6; D may be TRBD1 (5 bases). CDR1 is SGDLS and CDR2 is YYNGEE in the germline V gene. V lost 3 bases, J lost 0 bases, and 13 bases lay in between. CDR3 length: 17 amino acids. The CDR3 DNA sequence: TGTGCCAGCAGCGCCTTAGGGGCCAGCTCCTATAATTCACCCCTCCACTTT. This encodes CASSALGASSYNSPLHF.

The CDR3 here is CASSLGGGTPGGQYF. CDR3 sequence (DNA): TGTGCCAGCAGCTTAGGAGGAGGGACCCCGGGAGGGCAGTACTTC. The genes are TRBV11-2 and TRBJ2-7; 7 positions match TRBD2. The V and J ends lost 1 base and 9 bases, in that order; junction bases with no gene match: 12. Looked up from germline, CDR1 is SGHAT and CDR2 is FQNNGV. This CDR3 has 15 residues.

The J gene is TRBJ1-1, the V gene TRBV27; 8 positions match TRBD1. The germline CDR1 and CDR2 sequences are MNHEY and SMNVEV (reference sequence). This CDR3 contains 15 residues. Trimming cost V 2 bases and J 7 bases; bases outside gene matches: 9. In DNA, the CDR3 is TGTGCCAGCAGTTTAGGCGGCAGGGGGCAGAGTGAAGCTTTCTTT. It is translated as CASSLGGRGQSEAFF.

The genes are TRBV5-6 and TRBJ1-2, with D possibly being TRBD1 (6 bases). This CDR3 has 12 amino acids. Germline V CDR1 and CDR2: SGHDT, YYEEEE. The ends were cut back, 0 bases at V and 7 bases at J, with 7 bases in the middle. CDR3 bases: TGTGCCAGCAGCTTGGACAGGGCTGGCTACACCTTC. Protein: CASSLDRAGYTF. The full variable domain, with the rest looked up from reference TRBV5-6 and TRBJ1-2, is DAGVTQSPTHLIKTRGQQVTLRCSPKSGHDTVSWYQQALGQGPQFIFQYYEEEERQRGNFPDRFSGHQFPNYSSELNVNALLLGDSALYLCASSLDRAGYTFGSGTRLTVV.

This clone was seen once. The rearrangement uses TRBV9 and TRBJ2-1; possible D gene TRBD1, 5 bases. V shed 4 bases and J shed 1 base, with 21 bases lying between them. The CDR3 covers 18 residues. The germline V gene has CDR1 SGDLS and CDR2 YYNGEE. In nucleotides, the CDR3 is TGTGCCAGCAGCACGACTCCAGGGTCGTTTGGGTCCTACAATGAGCAGTTCTTC. This gives the protein CASSTTPGSFGSYNEQFF. Together with reference TRBV9 and TRBJ2-1, the CDR3 gives the full variable domain: DSGVTQTPKHLITATGQRVTLRCSPRSGDLSVYWYQQSLDQGLQFLIQYYNGEERAKGNILERFSAQQFPDLHSELNLSSLELGDSALYFCASSTTPGSFGSYNEQFFGPGTRLTVL.

The rearrangement uses TRBV7-8 and TRBJ1-1, with D hard to call. Between the trimmed V and J ends, which lost 3 bases and 1 base, there was a span of 3 bases. The V gene's germline CDR1 is SGHVS and CDR2 FQNEAQ. CDR3 size: 12 residues. The CDR3 loop reads CASSFRNTEAFF. In DNA, the CDR3 is TGTGCCAGCAGCTTTAGGAACACTGAAGCTTTCTTT.

This chain connects TRBV5-5 to TRBJ1-4; perhaps TRBD1 as D (6 bases). Trimming stripped 4 bases from V and 8 bases from J, with 12 bases between. The germline V gene encodes CDR1 SGHKS and CDR2 YYEKEE (reference sequence). The CDR3 runs 13 residues. CDR3 amino acids: CASSPGQPEKLFF. The CDR3 DNA is TGTGCCAGCAGCCCCGGACAGCCGGAAAAACTGTTTTTT. Looking up the rest from reference TRBV5-5 and TRBJ1-4 gives the full variable domain: DAGVTQSPTHLIKTRGQQVTLRCSPISGHKSVSWYQQVLGQGPQFIFQYYEKEERGRGNFPDRFSARQFPNYSSELNVNALLLGDSALYLCASSPGQPEKLFFGSGTQLSVL.

CDR3 nucleotides: TGTGCCAGCACCAGGACAGGTGCCAACTATGGCTACACCTTC. Protein: CASTRTGANYGYTF. The J gene is TRBJ1-2, the V gene TRBV7-2, with 7 bases matching TRBD1. This CDR3 comprises 14 residues. With V trimmed by 7 bases and J by 2 bases, 7 bases remained unmatched. CDR1 and CDR2 (germline): SGHTA, FQGNSA.

The chain recombines TRBV27 with TRBJ1-6, with 8 nucleotides matching TRBD1. Germline CDR1 MNHEY, CDR2 SMNVEV (reference sequence). This CDR3 contains 19 residues. J lost 0 bases, V lost 2 bases, and 9 bases had no gene match. The CDR3 DNA reads TGTGCCAGCAGTTTAGATCGACAGGGGACGAGCTCCTATAATTCACCCCTCCACTTT. Protein product: CASSLDRQGTSSYNSPLHF.

V gene TRBV5-1 combines with J gene TRBJ2-3, with D perhaps TRBD2 (5 bases). The germline CDR1 and CDR2 sequences are SGHRS and YFSETQ. The germline V and J ends were trimmed by 1 base and 0 bases, with 9 bases remaining between them. This CDR3 region has 15 residues. The chain's CDR3 is CASSLSSGSTDTQYF. The CDR3 DNA reads TGCGCCAGCAGCTTGTCTTCGGGAAGCACAGATACGCAGTATTTT.

The rearrangement links TRBV4-1 to TRBJ2-3; TRBD2 matches 12 bases. V shed 0 bases and J 6 bases; nucleotides not matched to a gene: 7. Per germline, CDR1 MGHRA and CDR2 YSYEKL. The CDR3 has 17 residues. This CDR3 reads CASSQESTSGSVDTQYF. CDR3 in DNA: TGCGCCAGCAGCCAAGAATCGACTAGCGGGAGTGTGGATACGCAGTATTTT.

This CDR3 is CARSLAGWRGGYGYTF. As DNA, the CDR3 is TGTGCCAGAAGCTTGGCGGGCTGGAGGGGAGGGTATGGCTACACCTTC. The rearrangement uses TRBV5-3 and TRBJ1-2, with D tentatively TRBD1 (5 bases). TRBV5-3 is marked as an open reading frame, function uncertain. The CDR3 is 16 residues long. Trimming shortened V by 0 bases and J by 5 bases, and 17 bases separated the two germline ends.

The V and J genes are TRBV2 and TRBJ1-4; tentatively, D is TRBD1 (6 bases). V was pared by 6 bases and J by 2 bases, with 13 bases between. Germline V CDR1 and CDR2: SNHLY, FYNNEI. The length of the CDR3 is 15 residues. For the CDR3, the DNA is TGTGCCAGCAGAGCAGGGGCCTCCACTAATGAAAAACTGTTTTTT. It specifies CASRAGASTNEKLFF. Using reference TRBV2 and TRBJ1-4 for the parts outside the CDR3, the full variable domain is EPEVTQTPSHQVTQMGQEVILRCVPISNHLYFYWYRQILGQKVEFLVSFYNNEISEKSEIFDDQFSVERPDGSNFTLKIRSTKLEDSAMYFCASRAGASTNEKLFFGSGTQLSVL.

This sequence joins TRBV7-9 and TRBJ2-5, with 7 bases fitting TRBD2. Trimming took 0 bases from V and 1 from J; bases not matched to a gene: 2. CDR1 is SEHNR, CDR2 FQNEAQ, per germline (reference sequence). This CDR3 contains 15 residues. In DNA form, the CDR3 reads TGTGCCAGCAGCTTAGCACTAGCGACCCAAGAGACCCAGTACTTC. Its protein is CASSLALATQETQYF.

The chain couples TRBV7-8 to TRBJ1-1; tentative D call: TRBD1 (5 bases). The CDR3 has 14 residues. CDR1 and CDR2 (germline): SGHVS, FQNEAQ. V dropped 2 bases and J dropped 2 bases, with 9 bases sitting between them. CDR3: CASSLQGINTEAFF. CDR3 nucleotides: TGTGCCAGCAGCTTACAGGGTATCAACACTGAAGCTTTCTTT.

This rearrangement joins TRBV27 to TRBJ1-2; 7 nucleotides match TRBD1. The germline V gene encodes CDR1 MNHEY and CDR2 SMNVEV (reference sequence). The CDR3 covers 13 residues. V shed 3 bases and J 4 bases; nucleotides not matched to a gene: 2. The CDR3, as DNA: TGTGCCAGCAGTTTGACAGGGATCTATGGCTACACCTTC. Residues: CASSLTGIYGYTF.

A few counts support this clone. The V gene is TRBV4-1, the J gene TRBJ1-3, with D unresolved. V shed 0 bases and J shed 5 bases, with 2 bases lying between them. The CDR3 consists of 12 residues. Germline CDR1 MGHRA, CDR2 YSYEKL. CDR3 amino acids: CASSQDRNTIYF. CDR3 in DNA: TGCGCCAGCAGCCAAGACAGAAACACCATATATTTT.

This chain uses TRBV15 with TRBJ1-2; no clear D. Trimming cost V 0 bases and J 2 bases, with 7 bases left between them. The CDR3 contains 14 residues. Germline CDR1 is LNHNV and CDR2 is YYDKDF (reference sequence). The CDR3 loop is CATSRDPGNYGYTF. DNA for the CDR3: TGTGCCACCAGCAGAGATCCGGGAAACTATGGCTACACCTTC.

The V and J genes are TRBV9 and TRBJ2-3, with 8 nucleotides matching TRBD2. The germline gives CDR1 SGDLS, CDR2 YYNGEE. V shed 0 bases and J 0 bases; nucleotides not matched to a gene: 3. The length of the CDR3 is 16 residues. CDR3 DNA sequence: TGTGCCAGCAGCGTAGATGGCGGGGGGAGCACAGATACGCAGTATTTT. Translated: CASSVDGGGSTDTQYF.